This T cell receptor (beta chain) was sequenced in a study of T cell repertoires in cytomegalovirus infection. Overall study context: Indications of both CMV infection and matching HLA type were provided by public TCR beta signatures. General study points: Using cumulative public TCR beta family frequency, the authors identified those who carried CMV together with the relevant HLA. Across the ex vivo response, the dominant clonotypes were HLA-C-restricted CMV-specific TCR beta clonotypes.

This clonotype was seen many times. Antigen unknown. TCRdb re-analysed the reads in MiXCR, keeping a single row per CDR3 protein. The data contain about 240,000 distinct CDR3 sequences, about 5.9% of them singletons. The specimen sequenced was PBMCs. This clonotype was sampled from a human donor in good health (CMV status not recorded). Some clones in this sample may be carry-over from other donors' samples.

CDR3 in DNA: TGTGCCAGCACCGGGTTCAGGGCCGGGGAGCTGTTTTTT. Protein product: CASTGFRAGELFF. The chain links TRBV7-9 to TRBJ2-2; D perhaps matches TRBD1 (5 bases). Trimming removed 7 bases at V and 6 bases at J, with 12 bases between. Looked up from germline, CDR1 is SEHNR and CDR2 is FQNEAQ (reference sequence). The CDR3 covers 13 residues.